The 5 T cell receptor beta chains given below trace back to one sample, sequenced in a study of cytomegalovirus exposure and HLA in healthy donors. Primers: 60 Vbeta forward and 13 Jbeta reverse. Produced via immunoSEQ multiplex PCR; TCRdb's table is partial and in-frame only. This specimen shows some 51,000 clones; the ten leading clones hold around 9%. Sequencing was performed on PBMCs. The receptor set was obtained from a man in his forties or fifties in good health and CMV-seropositive.

This chain links TRBV5-5 with TRBJ1-1; D unresolved. The CDR3 length is 14 residues. Trimming stripped 0 bases from V and 0 bases from J, with 6 bases between. From germline, CDR1 is SGHKS and CDR2 YYEKEE (reference sequence). The CDR3 protein is CASSLALLNTEAFF. The CDR3 nucleotides are TGTGCCAGCAGCTTGGCCCTACTGAACACTGAAGCTTTCTTT.

The J gene is TRBJ2-3, the V gene TRBV6-1; D is ambiguous. V was clipped by 5 bases and J by 1 base, with 13 bases between them. CDR3 length: 15 residues. Germline lookup yields CDR1 MNHNS and CDR2 SASEGT. The CDR3 DNA follows: TGTGCCAGCAGTAAAATCTACCCCCGCACAGATACGCAGTATTTT. Protein: CASSKIYPRTDTQYF.

The CDR3: CAISEYPGEGTEAFF. Written as DNA, the CDR3 is TGTGCCATCAGTGAGTACCCAGGGGAGGGCACTGAAGCTTTCTTT. The chain uses TRBV10-3 and TRBJ1-1; a weak D match, TRBD1 (6 bases). Per the germline V gene, CDR1 is ENHRY and CDR2 is SYGVKD. There are 15 residues in the CDR3. V shed 1 base and J shed 4 bases, with 13 bases lying between them.

J is TRBJ1-2 and V is TRBV7-8; D possibly corresponds to TRBD1 (6 bases). Trimming pared 1 base from V and 7 bases from J, leaving 13 bases between. CDR1 SGHVS and CDR2 FQNEAQ come from the germline V gene. The CDR3 has 14 amino acids. The CDR3 is CASSLVQGPTGYTF. In DNA, the CDR3 is TGTGCCAGCAGCTTAGTCCAGGGGCCCACTGGCTACACCTTC.

The chain combines TRBV18 with TRBJ2-7; TRBD2 might be the D (5 bases). Trimming shortened V by 3 bases and J by 5 bases, and 17 bases separated the two germline ends. The CDR3 is made up of 15 amino acids. The germline gives CDR1 KGHSH, CDR2 LQKENI. CDR3 residues: CASSPPGGSPHEQYF. CDR3 sequence (DNA): TGTGCCAGCTCACCCCCAGGTGGGAGTCCCCACGAGCAGTACTTC. Complete variable domain (other parts from reference TRBV18 and TRBJ2-7): NAGVMQNPRHLVRRRGQEARLRCSPMKGHSHVYWYRQLPEEGLKFMVYLQKENIIDESGMPKERFSAEFPKEGPSILRIQQVVRGDSAAYFCASSPPGGSPHEQYFGPGTRLTVT.